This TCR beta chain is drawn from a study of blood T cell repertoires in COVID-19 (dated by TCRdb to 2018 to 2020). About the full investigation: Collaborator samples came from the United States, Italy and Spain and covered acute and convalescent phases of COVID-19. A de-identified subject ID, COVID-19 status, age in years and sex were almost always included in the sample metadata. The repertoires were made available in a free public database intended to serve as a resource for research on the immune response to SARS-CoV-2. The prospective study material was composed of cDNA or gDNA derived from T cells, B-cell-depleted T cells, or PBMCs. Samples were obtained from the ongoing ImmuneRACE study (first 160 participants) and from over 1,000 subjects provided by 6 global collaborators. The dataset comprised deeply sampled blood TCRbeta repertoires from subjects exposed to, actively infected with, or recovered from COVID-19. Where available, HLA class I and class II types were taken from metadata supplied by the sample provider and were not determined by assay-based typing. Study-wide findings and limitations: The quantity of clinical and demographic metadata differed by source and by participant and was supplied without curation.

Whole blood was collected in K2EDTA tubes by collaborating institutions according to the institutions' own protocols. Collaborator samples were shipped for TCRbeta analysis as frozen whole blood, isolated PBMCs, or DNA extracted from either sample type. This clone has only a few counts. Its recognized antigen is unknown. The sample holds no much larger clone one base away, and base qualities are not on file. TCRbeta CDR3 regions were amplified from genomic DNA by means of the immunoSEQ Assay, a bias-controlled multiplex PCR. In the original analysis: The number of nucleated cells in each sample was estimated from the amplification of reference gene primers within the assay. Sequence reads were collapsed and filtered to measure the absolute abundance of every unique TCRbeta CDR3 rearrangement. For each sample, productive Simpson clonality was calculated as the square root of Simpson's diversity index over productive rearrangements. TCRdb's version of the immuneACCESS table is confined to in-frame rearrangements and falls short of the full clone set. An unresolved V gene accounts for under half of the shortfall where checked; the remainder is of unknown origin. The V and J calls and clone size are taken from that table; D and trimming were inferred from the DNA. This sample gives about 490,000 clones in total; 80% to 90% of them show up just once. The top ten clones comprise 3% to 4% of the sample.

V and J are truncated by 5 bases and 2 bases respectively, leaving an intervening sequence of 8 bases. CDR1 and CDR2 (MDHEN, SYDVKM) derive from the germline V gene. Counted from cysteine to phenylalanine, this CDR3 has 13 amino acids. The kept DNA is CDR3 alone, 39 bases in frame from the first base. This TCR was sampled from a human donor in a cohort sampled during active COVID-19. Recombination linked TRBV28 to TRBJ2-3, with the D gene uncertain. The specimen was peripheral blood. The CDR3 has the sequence CASSPPVTDTQYF. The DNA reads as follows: TGTGCCAGCAGTCCCCCGGTCACAGATACGCAGTATTTT.